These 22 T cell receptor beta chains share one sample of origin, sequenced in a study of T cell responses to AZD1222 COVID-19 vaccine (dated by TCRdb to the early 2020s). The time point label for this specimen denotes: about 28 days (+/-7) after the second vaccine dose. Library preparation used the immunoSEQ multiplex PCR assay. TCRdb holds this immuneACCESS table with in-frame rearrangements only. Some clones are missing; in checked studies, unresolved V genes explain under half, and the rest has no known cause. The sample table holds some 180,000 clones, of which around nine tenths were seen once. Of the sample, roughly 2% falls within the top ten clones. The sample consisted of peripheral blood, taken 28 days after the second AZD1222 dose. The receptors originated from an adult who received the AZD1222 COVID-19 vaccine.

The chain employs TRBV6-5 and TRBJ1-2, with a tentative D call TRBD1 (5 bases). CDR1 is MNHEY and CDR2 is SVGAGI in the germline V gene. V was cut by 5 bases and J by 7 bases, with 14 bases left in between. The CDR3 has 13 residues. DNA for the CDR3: TGTGCCAGCAGTACCCGGGACGCGTCTGGCTACACCTTC. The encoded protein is CASSTRDASGYTF.

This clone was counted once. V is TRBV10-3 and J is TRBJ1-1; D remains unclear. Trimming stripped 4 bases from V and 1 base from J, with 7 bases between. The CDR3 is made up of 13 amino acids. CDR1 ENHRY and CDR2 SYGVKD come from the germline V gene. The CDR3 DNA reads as TGTGCCATCAGTGGAGTTGAGAACACTGAAGCTTTCTTT. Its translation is CAISGVENTEAFF.

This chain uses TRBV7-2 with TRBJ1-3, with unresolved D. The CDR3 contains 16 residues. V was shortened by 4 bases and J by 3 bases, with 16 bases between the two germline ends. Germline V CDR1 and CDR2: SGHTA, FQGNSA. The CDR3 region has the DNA TGTGCCAGCAGCTCCGGCGGGTGGGGAAGTGGAAACACCATATATTTT. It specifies CASSSGGWGSGNTIYF.

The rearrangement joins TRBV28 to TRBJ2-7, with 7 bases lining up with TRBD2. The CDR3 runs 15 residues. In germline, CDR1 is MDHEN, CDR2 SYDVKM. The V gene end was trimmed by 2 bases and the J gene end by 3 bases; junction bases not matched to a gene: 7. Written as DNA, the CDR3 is TGTGCCAGCAGTTTAGGCCTAGCGGTTCTCTACGAGCAGTACTTC. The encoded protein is CASSLGLAVLYEQYF. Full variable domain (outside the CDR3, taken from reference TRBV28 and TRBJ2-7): DVKVTQSSRYLVKRTGEKVFLECVQDMDHENMFWYRQDPGLGLRLIYFSYDVKMKEKGDIPEGYSVSREKKERFSLILESASTNQTSMYLCASSLGLAVLYEQYFGPGTRLTVT.

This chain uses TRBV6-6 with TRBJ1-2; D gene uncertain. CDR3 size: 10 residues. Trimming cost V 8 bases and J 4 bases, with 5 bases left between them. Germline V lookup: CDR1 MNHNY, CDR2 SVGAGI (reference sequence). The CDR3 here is CASGSYGYTF. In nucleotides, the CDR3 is TGTGCCAGCGGAAGCTATGGCTACACCTTC.

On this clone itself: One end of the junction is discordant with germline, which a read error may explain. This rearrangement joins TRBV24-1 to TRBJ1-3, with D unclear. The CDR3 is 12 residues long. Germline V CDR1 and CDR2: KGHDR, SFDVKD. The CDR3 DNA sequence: TGTGCCCCCAGGAGCTCTGGAAACACCATATATTTT. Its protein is CAPRSSGNTIYF.

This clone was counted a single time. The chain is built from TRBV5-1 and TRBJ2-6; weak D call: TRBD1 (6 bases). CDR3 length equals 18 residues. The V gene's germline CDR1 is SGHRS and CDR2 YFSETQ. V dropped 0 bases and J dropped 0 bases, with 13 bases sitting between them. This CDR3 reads CASSLEGRGPSGANVLTF. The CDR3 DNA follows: TGCGCCAGCAGCTTGGAGGGCAGGGGCCCCTCTGGGGCCAACGTCCTGACTTTC.

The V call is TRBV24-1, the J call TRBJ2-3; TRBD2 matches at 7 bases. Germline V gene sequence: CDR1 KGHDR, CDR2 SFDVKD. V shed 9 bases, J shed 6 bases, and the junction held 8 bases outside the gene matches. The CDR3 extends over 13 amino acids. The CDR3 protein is CATSGEGRDTQYF. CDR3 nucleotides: TGTGCCACCTCCGGGGAGGGAAGGGATACGCAGTATTTT.

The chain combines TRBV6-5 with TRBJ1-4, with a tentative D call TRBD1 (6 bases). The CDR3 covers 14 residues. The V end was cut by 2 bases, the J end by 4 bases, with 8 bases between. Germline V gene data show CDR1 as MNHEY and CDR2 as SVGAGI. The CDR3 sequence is CASSYRTDNEKLFF. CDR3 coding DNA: TGTGCCAGCAGTTACCGGACAGATAATGAAAAACTGTTTTTT.

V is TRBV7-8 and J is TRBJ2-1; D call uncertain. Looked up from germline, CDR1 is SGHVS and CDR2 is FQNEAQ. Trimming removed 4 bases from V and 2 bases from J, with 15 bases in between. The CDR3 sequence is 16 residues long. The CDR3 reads CASSYQEPLTYNEQFF. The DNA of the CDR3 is TGTGCCAGCAGCTATCAGGAGCCCCTAACCTACAATGAGCAGTTCTTC.

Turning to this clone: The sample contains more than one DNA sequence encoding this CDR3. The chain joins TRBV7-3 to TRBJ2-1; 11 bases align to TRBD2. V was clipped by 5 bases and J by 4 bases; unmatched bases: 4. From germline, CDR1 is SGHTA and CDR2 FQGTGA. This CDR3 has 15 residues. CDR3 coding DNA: TGTGCCAGCAGCCCCGGGACTAGCGGTTACAATGAGCAGTTCTTC. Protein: CASSPGTSGYNEQFF.

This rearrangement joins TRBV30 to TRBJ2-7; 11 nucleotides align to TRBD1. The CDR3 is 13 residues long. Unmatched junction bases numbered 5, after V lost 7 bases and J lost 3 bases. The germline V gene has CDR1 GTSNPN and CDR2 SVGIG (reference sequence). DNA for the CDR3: TGTGCCTCAACCGGGACAGGGGGCTACGAGCAGTACTTC. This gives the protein CASTGTGGYEQYF.

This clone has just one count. In DNA form, the CDR3 reads TGCGCCAGCAGATGGGAAGGGGTAGATACGCAGTATTTT. It yields the protein CASRWEGVDTQYF. V and J are TRBV5-1 and TRBJ2-3, with a weak D call TRBD1 (5 bases). Trimming stripped 5 bases from V and 5 bases from J, with 12 bases between. Germline lookup yields CDR1 SGHRS and CDR2 YFSETQ. CDR3 length equals 13 residues.

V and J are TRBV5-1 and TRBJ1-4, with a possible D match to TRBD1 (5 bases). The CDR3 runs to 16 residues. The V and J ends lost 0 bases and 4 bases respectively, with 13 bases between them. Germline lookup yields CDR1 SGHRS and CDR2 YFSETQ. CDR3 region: CASSLAYGQGNEKLFF. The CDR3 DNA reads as TGCGCCAGCAGCTTGGCCTACGGGCAGGGTAATGAAAAACTGTTTTTT. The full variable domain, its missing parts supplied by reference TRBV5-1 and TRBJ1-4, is KAGVTQTPRYLIKTRGQQVTLSCSPISGHRSVSWYQQTPGQGLQFLFEYFSETQRNKGNFPGRFSGRQFSNSRSEMNVSTLELGDSALYLCASSLAYGQGNEKLFFGSGTQLSVL.

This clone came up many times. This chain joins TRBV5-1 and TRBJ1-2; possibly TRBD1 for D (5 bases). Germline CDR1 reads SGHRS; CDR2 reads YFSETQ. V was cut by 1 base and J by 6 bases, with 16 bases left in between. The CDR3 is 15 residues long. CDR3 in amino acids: CASSLKSREGNGYTF. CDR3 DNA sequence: TGCGCCAGCAGCTTGAAATCCAGGGAAGGAAATGGCTACACCTTC.

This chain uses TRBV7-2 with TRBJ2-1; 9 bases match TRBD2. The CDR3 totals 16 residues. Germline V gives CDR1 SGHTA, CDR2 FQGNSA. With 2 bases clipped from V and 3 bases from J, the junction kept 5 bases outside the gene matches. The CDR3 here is CASSLQRGVLYNEQFF. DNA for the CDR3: TGTGCCAGCAGCTTACAGCGGGGGGTCCTCTACAATGAGCAGTTCTTC.

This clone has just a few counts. CDR3: CASSYQRGGNEQFF. In DNA form, the CDR3 reads TGTGCCAGCTCGTACCAGCGGGGGGGCAATGAGCAGTTCTTC. The rearrangement uses TRBV19 and TRBJ2-1, with 10 bases that match TRBD2. The ends lost 9 bases at V and 6 bases at J; junction bases unmatched: 8. Germline CDR1 LNHDA, CDR2 SQIVND (reference sequence). The CDR3 loop spans 14 amino acids.

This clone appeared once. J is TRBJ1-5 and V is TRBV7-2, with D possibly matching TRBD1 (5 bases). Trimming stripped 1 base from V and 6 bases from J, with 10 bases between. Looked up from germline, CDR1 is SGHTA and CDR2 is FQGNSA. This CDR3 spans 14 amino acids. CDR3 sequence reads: CASSLGGKGQPQHF. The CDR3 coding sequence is TGTGCCAGCAGCTTAGGGGGCAAGGGTCAGCCCCAGCATTTT. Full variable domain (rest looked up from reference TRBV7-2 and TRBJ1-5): GAGVSQSPSNKVTEKGKDVELRCDPISGHTALYWYRQSLGQGLEFLIYFQGNSAPDKSGLPSDRFSAERTGGSVSTLTIQRTQQEDSAVYLCASSLGGKGQPQHFGDGTRLSIL.

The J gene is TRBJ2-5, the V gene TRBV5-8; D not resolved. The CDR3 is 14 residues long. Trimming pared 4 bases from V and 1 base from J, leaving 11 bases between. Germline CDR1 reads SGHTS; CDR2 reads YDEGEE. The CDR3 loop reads CASSTTGLQETQYF. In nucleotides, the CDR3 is TGTGCCAGCAGCACAACCGGGCTCCAAGAGACCCAGTACTTC.

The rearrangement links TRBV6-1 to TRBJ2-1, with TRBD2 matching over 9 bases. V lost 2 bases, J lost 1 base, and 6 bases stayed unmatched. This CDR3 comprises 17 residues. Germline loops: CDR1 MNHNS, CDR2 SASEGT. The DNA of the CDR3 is TGTGCCAGCAGTGAAAATGGTGGACTAGCGTCCTACAATGAGCAGTTCTTC. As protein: CASSENGGLASYNEQFF.

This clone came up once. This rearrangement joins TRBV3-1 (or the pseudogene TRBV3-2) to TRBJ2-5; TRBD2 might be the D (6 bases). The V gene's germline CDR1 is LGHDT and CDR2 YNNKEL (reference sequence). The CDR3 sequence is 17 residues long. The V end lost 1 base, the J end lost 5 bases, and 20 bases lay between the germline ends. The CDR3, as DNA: TGTGCCAGCAGCCAAGTTTTCCCAGCGGGTAAGGTGGAGACCCAGTACTTC. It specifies CASSQVFPAGKVETQYF.

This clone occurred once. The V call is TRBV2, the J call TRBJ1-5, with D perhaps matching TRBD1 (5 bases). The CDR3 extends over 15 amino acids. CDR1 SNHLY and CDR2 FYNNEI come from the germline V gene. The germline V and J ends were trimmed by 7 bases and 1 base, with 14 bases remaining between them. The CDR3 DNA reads TGTGCCAGCACGATAGGGGATCCAAGCAATCAGCCCCAGCATTTT. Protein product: CASTIGDPSNQPQHF.